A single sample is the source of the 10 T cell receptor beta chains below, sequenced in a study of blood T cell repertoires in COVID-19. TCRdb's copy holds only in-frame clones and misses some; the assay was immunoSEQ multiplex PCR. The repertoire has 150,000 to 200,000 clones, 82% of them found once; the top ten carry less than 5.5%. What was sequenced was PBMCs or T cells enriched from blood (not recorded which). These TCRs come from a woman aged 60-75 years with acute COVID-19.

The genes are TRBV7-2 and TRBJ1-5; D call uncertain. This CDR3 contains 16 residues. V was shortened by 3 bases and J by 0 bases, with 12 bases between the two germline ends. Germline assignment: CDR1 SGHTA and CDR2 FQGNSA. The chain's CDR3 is CASSFSWEYSNQPQHF. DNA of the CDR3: TGTGCCAGCAGCTTTAGCTGGGAGTATAGCAATCAGCCCCAGCATTTT.

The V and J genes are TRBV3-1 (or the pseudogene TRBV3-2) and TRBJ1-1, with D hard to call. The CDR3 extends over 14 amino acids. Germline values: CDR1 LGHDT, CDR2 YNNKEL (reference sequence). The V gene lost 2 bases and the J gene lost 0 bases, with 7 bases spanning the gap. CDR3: CASSQKRLNTEAFF. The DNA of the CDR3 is TGTGCCAGCAGCCAAAAGAGATTGAACACTGAAGCTTTCTTT.

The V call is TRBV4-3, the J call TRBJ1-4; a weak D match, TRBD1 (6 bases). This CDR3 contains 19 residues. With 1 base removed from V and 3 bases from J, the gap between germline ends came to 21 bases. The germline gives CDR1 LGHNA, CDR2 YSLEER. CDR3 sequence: CASSQVYQGGGGSNEKLFF. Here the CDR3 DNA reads TGCGCCAGCAGCCAAGTCTATCAGGGAGGGGGGGGATCTAATGAAAAACTGTTTTTT.

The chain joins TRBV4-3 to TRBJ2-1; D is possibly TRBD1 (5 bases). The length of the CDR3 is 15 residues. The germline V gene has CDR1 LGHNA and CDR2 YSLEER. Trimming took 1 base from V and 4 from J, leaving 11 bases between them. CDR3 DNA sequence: TGCGCCAGCAGCCAAGTTACGACAGAGTACAATGAGCAGTTCTTC. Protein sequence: CASSQVTTEYNEQFF.

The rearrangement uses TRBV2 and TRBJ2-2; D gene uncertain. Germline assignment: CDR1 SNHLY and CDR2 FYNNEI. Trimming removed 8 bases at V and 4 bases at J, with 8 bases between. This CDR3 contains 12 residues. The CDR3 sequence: CASESGTGELFF. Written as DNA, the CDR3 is TGTGCCAGCGAGTCGGGCACCGGGGAGCTGTTTTTT.

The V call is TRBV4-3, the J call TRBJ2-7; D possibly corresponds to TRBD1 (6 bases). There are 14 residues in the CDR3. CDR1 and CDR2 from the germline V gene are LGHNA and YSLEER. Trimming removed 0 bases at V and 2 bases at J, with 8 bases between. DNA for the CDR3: TGCGCCAGCAGCCAAGATAAGGGGGCCTACGAGCAGTACTTC. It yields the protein CASSQDKGAYEQYF.

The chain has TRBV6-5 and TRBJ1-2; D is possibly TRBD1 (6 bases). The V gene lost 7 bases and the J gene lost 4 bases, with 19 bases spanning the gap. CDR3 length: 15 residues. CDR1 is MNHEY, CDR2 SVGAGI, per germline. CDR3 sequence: CASKRTGGAGYGYTF. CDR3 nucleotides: TGTGCCAGCAAGCGAACGGGGGGGGCGGGCTATGGCTACACCTTC.

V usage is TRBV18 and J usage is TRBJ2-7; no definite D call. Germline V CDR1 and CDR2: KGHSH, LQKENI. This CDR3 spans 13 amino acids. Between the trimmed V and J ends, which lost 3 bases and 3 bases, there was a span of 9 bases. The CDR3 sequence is CASSPAGDYEQYV. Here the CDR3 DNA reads TGTGCCAGCTCACCCGCTGGAGACTACGAGCAGTACGTC.

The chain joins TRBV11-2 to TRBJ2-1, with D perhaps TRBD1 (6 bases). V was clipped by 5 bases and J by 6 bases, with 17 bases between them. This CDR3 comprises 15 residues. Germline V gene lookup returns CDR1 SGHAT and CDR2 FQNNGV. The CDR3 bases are TGTGCCAGCAGCCCCAGGGCAGGGGCCATCAATGAGCAGTTCTTC. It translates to CASSPRAGAINEQFF.

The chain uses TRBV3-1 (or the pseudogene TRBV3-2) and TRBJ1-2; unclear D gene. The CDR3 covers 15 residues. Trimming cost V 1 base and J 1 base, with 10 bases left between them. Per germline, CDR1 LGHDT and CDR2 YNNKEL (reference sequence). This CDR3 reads CASSQGGRGNYGYTF. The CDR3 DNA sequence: TGTGCCAGCAGCCAAGGTGGGCGGGGTAACTATGGCTACACCTTC.